Here is one T cell receptor (beta chain) with its context. Antigen unknown. Assay used: immunoSEQ multiplex PCR; TCRdb lists only in-frame clones, some missing. The sample gives more than 85,000 clones, around 73% of which show up once; under 25% is in the top ten. This sample was taken from a study of T cell responses to AZD1222 COVID-19 vaccine. The CDR3 is 14 residues long. V lost 6 bases to trimming and J lost 3 bases; unmatched junction nucleotides: 7. In germline, CDR1 is SGHAT, CDR2 FQNNGV. Study outcomes and limitations: There were vaccine-associated CD4 TCRs across spike, dominant at 160-218 and 743-854. The donor cohort was predominantly white British with a female majority, and clonal diversity may have been underestimated.

The sequence derives from an adult in good health. This sequence joins TRBV11-2 and TRBJ2-7, with 8 bases aligning to TRBD2. Here the sequenced sample was peripheral blood, taken on day 0 of AZD1222 vaccination. Written as DNA, the CDR3 is TGTGCCAGCAGACATAGCGGGAAGGTCTACGAGCAGTACTTC. It yields the protein CASRHSGKVYEQYF.